The 30 T cell receptor beta chains below come from one sample, sequenced in a study of cytomegalovirus exposure and HLA in healthy donors. The PCR made use of 60 Vbeta and 13 Jbeta primers. Sequencing used immunoSEQ multiplex PCR; TCRdb keeps in-frame clones, though not all of them. The sample records 200,000 to 300,000 clones, 82% being singletons. The sample comprised PBMCs. Every receptor here comes from a woman aged 40-49 years in good health and CMV-seropositive.

This clone is a singleton in its sample. The chain uses TRBV2 and TRBJ2-5; unclear D gene. Gene TRBJ2-7 matches the end of the DNA better, so the J call may be wrong. This CDR3 has 11 residues. From germline, CDR1 is SNHLY and CDR2 FYNNEI. Written as DNA, the CDR3 is TGTGCCGGAAAACCTATGGGCGAGCAGTACTTC. It is translated as CAGKPMGEQYF.

This sequence joins TRBV27 and TRBJ2-2; 7 bases are shared with TRBD1. Trimming removed 4 bases from V and 2 bases from J; junction bases left unmatched: 7. The CDR3 is 16 residues long. Germline V gives CDR1 MNHEY, CDR2 SMNVEV (reference sequence). CDR3 in DNA: TGTGCCAGCAGTTCGATCGGACAGGCAAACACCGGGGAGCTGTTTTTT. Translating gives CASSSIGQANTGELFF.

The chain joins TRBV10-3 to TRBJ1-1, with 9 bases that match TRBD1. CDR3 size: 14 residues. Per the germline V gene, CDR1 is ENHRY and CDR2 is SYGVKD. Losses at the gene ends were 4 bases for V and 1 base for J; bases not matched to a gene: 1. The CDR3 reads CAISGTGANTEAFF. CDR3 in DNA: TGTGCCATCAGTGGGACAGGGGCGAACACTGAAGCTTTCTTT.

The J gene is TRBJ2-1, the V gene TRBV15; 9 nucleotides align to TRBD2. The V and J ends lost 5 bases and 4 bases, in that order; junction bases with no gene match: 15. CDR1 and CDR2 from the germline V gene are LNHNV and YYDKDF (reference sequence). This CDR3 spans 18 amino acids. The CDR3 DNA reads TGTGCCACCAGCCCCGACCTAGCGGGGAGAGAAAAGTACAATGAGCAGTTCTTC. Protein: CATSPDLAGREKYNEQFF. Full variable domain (remainder filled in from reference TRBV15 and TRBJ2-1): DAMVIQNPRYQVTQFGKPVTLSCSQTLNHNVMYWYQQKSSQAPKLLFHYYDKDFNNEADTPDNFQSRRPNTSFCFLDIRSPGLGDTAMYLCATSPDLAGREKYNEQFFGPGTRLTVL.

The rearrangement joins TRBV2 to TRBJ2-5, with D possibly being TRBD2 (5 bases). CDR1 and CDR2 from the germline V gene are SNHLY and FYNNEI. The CDR3 covers 13 residues. The V end lost 8 bases, the J end lost 4 bases, and 14 bases lay between the germline ends. This CDR3 reads CASAPGRRETQYF. Here the CDR3 DNA reads TGTGCCAGCGCCCCGGGGAGACGAGAGACCCAGTACTTC.

This chain uses TRBV9 with TRBJ1-4, with 7 bases identical to TRBD1. Germline assignment: CDR1 SGDLS and CDR2 YYNGEE. After removal of 0 bases from V and 4 bases from J, the junction contained 24 bases not matched to a gene. CDR3 length: 22 amino acids. CDR3 DNA sequence: TGTGCCAGCAGCGTAGGGCAGGTCCCCAACGCGGGCAGGGGGAAGGTTAATGAAAAACTGTTTTTT. Protein product: CASSVGQVPNAGRGKVNEKLFF. The whole variable domain, remainder taken from reference TRBV9 and TRBJ1-4, is DSGVTQTPKHLITATGQRVTLRCSPRSGDLSVYWYQQSLDQGLQFLIQYYNGEERAKGNILERFSAQQFPDLHSELNLSSLELGDSALYFCASSVGQVPNAGRGKVNEKLFFGSGTQLSVL.

CDR3 bases: TGTGCCAGCAGCCAAGATGGTGCTAGCGGGAGTGGTGATGAGCAGTTCTTC. The encoded protein is CASSQDGASGSGDEQFF. The V and J genes are TRBV4-2 and TRBJ2-1, with 10 positions matching TRBD2. Trimming took 0 bases from V and 8 from J; bases not matched to a gene: 10. There are 17 residues in the CDR3. The germline V gene encodes CDR1 LGHNA and CDR2 YNFKEQ.

This chain links TRBV7-2 with TRBJ2-1, with TRBD2 matching 10 bases. There are 13 residues in the CDR3. Trimming at V came to 8 bases and at J to 4 bases, leaving 2 bases not matched to a gene. Germline V gene data show CDR1 as SGHTA and CDR2 as FQGNSA. The CDR3: CASALAGYNEQFF. The CDR3 DNA is TGTGCCAGCGCACTAGCGGGATACAATGAGCAGTTCTTC.

This clone was counted a few times. The chain combines TRBV7-6 with TRBJ1-2; D is uncertain. This CDR3 spans 13 amino acids. From germline, CDR1 is SGHVS and CDR2 FNYEAQ. Between the trimmed V and J ends, which lost 2 bases and 8 bases, there was a span of 12 bases. CDR3 coding DNA: TGTGCCAGCAGCTTAATGAACAACGAAGGCTACACCTTC. It yields the protein CASSLMNNEGYTF.

In its sample, this clone was seen a few times. The rearrangement uses TRBV5-1 and TRBJ2-1; D gene unclear. The CDR3 contains 16 residues. Between the trimmed V and J ends, which lost 0 bases and 0 bases, there was a span of 10 bases. Looked up from germline, CDR1 is SGHRS and CDR2 is YFSETQ. The CDR3 sequence: CASSLDGLNSYNEQFF. The CDR3 nucleotides read TGCGCCAGCAGCTTGGACGGGTTGAACTCCTACAATGAGCAGTTCTTC. Drawing the rest from reference TRBV5-1 and TRBJ2-1, the complete variable domain is KAGVTQTPRYLIKTRGQQVTLSCSPISGHRSVSWYQQTPGQGLQFLFEYFSETQRNKGNFPGRFSGRQFSNSRSEMNVSTLELGDSALYLCASSLDGLNSYNEQFFGPGTRLTVL.

This clone was detected only a few times. The chain joins TRBV9 to TRBJ2-2, with 9 bases lining up with TRBD2. The germline V gene has CDR1 SGDLS and CDR2 YYNGEE. The CDR3 totals 16 residues. V shed 4 bases, J shed 7 bases, and the junction held 11 bases outside the gene matches. CDR3 nucleotide sequence: TGTGCCAGCAGCCCTACTTTAGCGGGAGCCGGCGGGGAGCTGTTTTTT. Encoded protein: CASSPTLAGAGGELFF. The full variable domain, its missing parts supplied by reference TRBV9 and TRBJ2-2, is DSGVTQTPKHLITATGQRVTLRCSPRSGDLSVYWYQQSLDQGLQFLIQYYNGEERAKGNILERFSAQQFPDLHSELNLSSLELGDSALYFCASSPTLAGAGGELFFGEGSRLTVL.

The chain recombines TRBV25-1 with TRBJ2-3, with D perhaps TRBD1 (5 bases). The CDR3 has 11 amino acids. The germline V gene encodes CDR1 MGHDK and CDR2 SYGVNS. V was clipped by 7 bases and J by 9 bases, with 11 bases between them. The DNA for the CDR3 is TGTGCCAGCATGGCAGGGTTGACGCAGTATTTT. Protein: CASMAGLTQYF.

J is TRBJ2-1 and V is TRBV7-7, with D perhaps TRBD1 (5 bases). V was trimmed by 0 bases and J by 8 bases, leaving 17 bases between them. The CDR3 is 16 amino acids. Germline assignment: CDR1 SSHAT and CDR2 FNYEAQ (reference sequence). CDR3 region: CASSLARQGSIDEQFF. The CDR3 DNA is TGTGCCAGCAGCTTAGCGCGCCAGGGCTCTATCGATGAGCAGTTCTTC.

This clone was found a few times. V and J are TRBV7-9 and TRBJ1-1; TRBD1 is a possible D gene (6 bases). V dropped 1 base and J dropped 5 bases, with 14 bases sitting between them. The CDR3 covers 15 residues. The germline gives CDR1 SEHNR, CDR2 FQNEAQ (reference sequence). This CDR3 is CASSLVSQGTTEAFF. The CDR3 DNA follows: TGTGCCAGCAGCTTAGTAAGCCAGGGGACGACTGAAGCTTTCTTT.

The chain has TRBV7-2 and TRBJ2-3, with 7 nucleotides matching TRBD2. CDR3 length: 15 residues. Trimming at V came to 3 bases and at J to 3 bases, leaving 6 bases not matched to a gene. CDR1 is SGHTA and CDR2 is FQGNSA in the germline V gene. The CDR3 DNA reads TGTGCCAGCAGCTTTAGGGCGGGAGAAACAGATACGCAGTATTTT. It encodes CASSFRAGETDTQYF.

V gene TRBV9 combines with J gene TRBJ1-2; maybe TRBD1 (6 bases). The CDR3 consists of 15 residues. Germline values: CDR1 SGDLS, CDR2 YYNGEE. V was clipped by 4 bases and J by 8 bases, with 21 bases between them. CDR3 coding DNA: TGTGCCAGCAGCCCCCGACTCGGGGCTGGGGGCGGCTACACCTTC. Its protein is CASSPRLGAGGGYTF.

The rearrangement joins TRBV12-5 to TRBJ1-1; 7 nucleotides line up with TRBD1. Germline loops: CDR1 LGHNT, CDR2 FRNRAP. Trimming cost V 6 bases and J 5 bases; bases outside gene matches: 6. The CDR3 loop spans 13 amino acids. DNA for the CDR3: TGTGCTAGTGGGGTGACAGGGAATACTGAAGCTTTCTTT. Translated, it gives CASGVTGNTEAFF.

This sequence joins TRBV19 and TRBJ2-6; possible D gene TRBD1, 6 bases. The CDR3 spans 14 residues. Per the germline V gene, CDR1 is LNHDA and CDR2 is SQIVND (reference sequence). Trimming took off 5 bases at V and 2 bases at J, with 7 bases between the two ends. The DNA of the CDR3 is TGTGCCAGTAGTGCAGGGGCTGGGGCCAACGTCCTGACTTTC. Its protein product is CASSAGAGANVLTF.

The chain combines TRBV19 with TRBJ1-4; a weak D match, TRBD1 (5 bases). Trimming stripped 3 bases from V and 5 bases from J, with 10 bases between. CDR3 size: 14 residues. The germline V gene encodes CDR1 LNHDA and CDR2 SQIVND (reference sequence). Written as DNA, the CDR3 is TGTGCCAGTAGTATCCCGGCAGGGAATGAAAAACTGTTTTTT. This gives the protein CASSIPAGNEKLFF.

This clone was seen only once. This rearrangement joins TRBV5-6 to TRBJ2-3; a possible D gene is TRBD1 (6 bases). V was shortened by 4 bases and J by 7 bases, with 13 bases between the two germline ends. This CDR3 comprises 13 residues. Per the germline V gene, CDR1 is SGHDT and CDR2 is YYEEEE. CDR3 sequence (DNA): TGTGCCAGCAGCCCTCCGGGACAATATACGCAGTATTTT. As protein: CASSPPGQYTQYF.

This CDR3 is CASNMGDLPVSYEQYF. In DNA, the CDR3 is TGTGCCAGCAACATGGGGGACTTACCCGTCTCCTACGAGCAGTACTTC. The V and J genes are TRBV7-2 and TRBJ2-7, with D possibly being TRBD2 (6 bases). V lost 7 bases and J lost 0, with 19 bases in between. Germline loops: CDR1 SGHTA, CDR2 FQGNSA. This CDR3 spans 16 amino acids.

The CDR3 sequence: CASSLSSYSNQPQHF. The CDR3 nucleotides read TGTGCCAGCAGCTTAAGCTCTTATAGCAATCAGCCCCAGCATTTT. The V and J genes are TRBV7-8 and TRBJ1-5; D gene unclear. CDR3 length: 15 amino acids. Trimming left V 2 bases short and J 0 bases short, with 8 bases between. From germline, CDR1 is SGHVS and CDR2 FQNEAQ.

This clone appeared a few times. V is TRBV4-3 and J is TRBJ2-2, with D possibly TRBD1 on 5 matching bases. Trimming stripped 1 base from V and 5 bases from J, with 8 bases between. Germline V gene data show CDR1 as LGHNA and CDR2 as YSLEER. CDR3 size: 14 residues. The CDR3 is CASSQGQGTGELFF. The CDR3 nucleotides read TGCGCCAGCAGCCAAGGGCAGGGTACCGGGGAGCTGTTTTTT.

CDR3 in amino acids: CASSLAGGGRGQDTQYF. CDR3 in DNA: TGTGCCAGCAGCTTAGCCGGAGGGGGCAGGGGGCAAGATACGCAGTATTTT. The chain combines TRBV7-2 with TRBJ2-3; 8 bases match TRBD1. CDR3 length: 17 amino acids. The J segment lost 5 bases and the V segment lost 0 bases, leaving 10 bases of the junction unmatched. CDR1 SGHTA and CDR2 FQGNSA come from the germline V gene. Using reference TRBV7-2 and TRBJ2-3 for the parts outside the CDR3, the full variable domain is GAGVSQSPSNKVTEKGKDVELRCDPISGHTALYWYRQSLGQGLEFLIYFQGNSAPDKSGLPSDRFSAERTGGSVSTLTIQRTQQEDSAVYLCASSLAGGGRGQDTQYFGPGTRLTVL.

This sequence joins TRBV19 and TRBJ2-7, with a tentative D call TRBD2 (7 bases). This CDR3 contains 13 residues. CDR1 and CDR2 from the germline V gene are LNHDA and SQIVND (reference sequence). V was clipped by 8 bases and J by 9 bases, with 20 bases between them. The CDR3 reads CASAPWGGNGQYF. CDR3 nucleotides: TGTGCCAGTGCCCCCTGGGGGGGCAATGGGCAGTACTTC.

The table lists this clone with a count of one. The CDR3 coding sequence is TGTGCCAGCAGCGGCGGGACAGGGGGTTTTGTCGAGCAGTACTTC. This codes for CASSGGTGGFVEQYF. The chain is built from TRBV6-5 and TRBJ2-7; 11 bases are a match to TRBD1. J gave up 6 bases and V 6 bases, and 10 bases lay outside the gene matches. The CDR3 is made up of 15 amino acids. Germline CDR1 reads MNHEY; CDR2 reads SVGAGI.

This sequence joins TRBV5-5 and TRBJ1-1, with D perhaps matching TRBD1 (6 bases). Germline V lookup: CDR1 SGHKS, CDR2 YYEKEE (reference sequence). The V end lost 5 bases, the J end lost 8 bases, and 13 bases lay between the germline ends. The CDR3 covers 12 residues. The CDR3 DNA follows: TGTGCCAGCAGATACGGGACAAAAGAAGCTTTCTTT. Translating gives CASRYGTKEAFF.

V gene TRBV19 combines with J gene TRBJ2-5; TRBD2 aligns across 11 bases. Trimming at V came to 5 bases and at J to 1 base, leaving 3 bases not matched to a gene. Germline CDR1 is LNHDA and CDR2 is SQIVND (reference sequence). This CDR3 spans 15 amino acids. This CDR3 is CASSRTSGLQETQYF. The CDR3 DNA follows: TGTGCCAGTAGTCGGACTAGCGGGCTCCAAGAGACCCAGTACTTC.

The rearrangement joins TRBV11-2 to TRBJ1-2; possibly TRBD1 for D (5 bases). The CDR3 totals 17 residues. Germline CDR1 reads SGHAT; CDR2 reads FQNNGV. V was clipped by 2 bases and J by 8 bases, with 24 bases between them. The chain's CDR3 is CASSLSPNQGGQQGYTF. CDR3 coding DNA: TGTGCCAGCAGCTTAAGCCCCAACCAGGGAGGGCAGCAGGGCTACACCTTC.

The chain uses TRBV7-2 and TRBJ1-1; D remains ambiguous. V lost 2 bases, J lost 4 bases, and 11 bases lay in between. Germline CDR1 and CDR2: SGHTA and FQGNSA. The CDR3 loop spans 14 amino acids. CDR3 protein: CASSLRGAGTEAFF. CDR3 DNA: TGTGCCAGCAGCTTACGCGGTGCGGGCACTGAAGCTTTCTTT.